This T cell receptor beta chain was identified in a study of T cell repertoires in cytomegalovirus infection (dated by TCRdb to between 2018 and 2020). Describing the broader study: Donor HLA type was relevant to the analysis, as public TCR beta signatures indicated carriage of CMV infection together with the matching HLA type. General conclusions and limits of the study: In both this cohort and an independent cohort of several hundred donors, the cumulative frequency of public TCR beta family members distinguished carriers of CMV infection plus the relevant HLA type. The ex vivo response was dominated by HLA-C-restricted CMV-specific TCR beta clonotypes, which also provided the single most frequent clonotype in two of eight donors.

Only a few counts were recorded for this clonotype. Its antigen has not been determined. Nothing much larger sits one base from this clone, and base qualities are not available. The germline ends are 12 bases apart after V is trimmed by 0 bases and J by 0 bases. The CDR1 and CDR2 encoded by the germline V gene are LGHNT and FRNRAP. The CDR3 spans 17 residues, from the cysteine through the phenylalanine. The entry retains the CDR3 DNA only, 51 bases that are in frame from base 1. The reads were generated on an Illumina HiSeq 1500. Starting from the raw public reads, TCRdb applied fastp trimming at Q25, assembled clones with MiXCR and retained in-frame beta chains. Entries that share a CDR3 protein sequence are merged under the most common genes and DNA. The sample table lists around 530,000 distinct CDR3 sequences, around 27% of them with a count of one. The ten largest clones represent roughly an eighth of the sample.

The material sequenced was PBMCs. The V gene is TRBV12-5 and the J gene is TRBJ2-1; the D gene is perhaps TRBD1, on 6 matching bases. This TCR came from a human donor in good health (CMV status not recorded). Some clones in this sample may be carry-over from other donors' samples. The DNA sequence is TGTGCTAGTGGTTTGGTCAGGGACACCACCTCCTACAATGAGCAGTTCTTC. It translates to CASGLVRDTTSYNEQFF.